This TCR beta chain came from a study of a mutant IDH1 vaccine in newly diagnosed glioma. About this clone: Its target is not known.

Libraries were prepared by immunoSEQ multiplex PCR; TCRdb keeps only in-frame clonotypes and omits some of them. The data contain about 25,000 clones, 60% to 80% of them singletons. Time point indicated: week 5, during vaccination. The vaccine gave 300 ug of a 20-mer mutant IDH1 peptide subcutaneously per dose. The V gene's germline CDR1 is LNHDA and CDR2 SQIVND (reference sequence). V was clipped by 6 bases and J by 0 bases, with 24 bases between them. CDR3 length: 19 residues. The TCR sequence derives from a man aged 40-50 years with glioma. The starting material was PBMCs, obtained from a glioma patient whose treatment included an IDH1 peptide vaccine. The chain couples TRBV19 to TRBJ1-5, with D uncertain. CDR3 residues: CASSVQTLNLFNSNQPQHF. CDR3 DNA sequence: TGTGCCAGTAGCGTTCAGACCTTAAACCTATTCAATAGCAATCAGCCCCAGCATTTT. The whole variable domain, remainder taken from reference TRBV19 and TRBJ1-5, is DGGITQSPKYLFRKEGQNVTLSCEQNLNHDAMYWYRQDPGQGLRLIYYSQIVNDFQKGDIAEGYSVSREKKESFPLTVTSAQKNPTAFYLCASSVQTLNLFNSNQPQHFGDGTRLSIL.